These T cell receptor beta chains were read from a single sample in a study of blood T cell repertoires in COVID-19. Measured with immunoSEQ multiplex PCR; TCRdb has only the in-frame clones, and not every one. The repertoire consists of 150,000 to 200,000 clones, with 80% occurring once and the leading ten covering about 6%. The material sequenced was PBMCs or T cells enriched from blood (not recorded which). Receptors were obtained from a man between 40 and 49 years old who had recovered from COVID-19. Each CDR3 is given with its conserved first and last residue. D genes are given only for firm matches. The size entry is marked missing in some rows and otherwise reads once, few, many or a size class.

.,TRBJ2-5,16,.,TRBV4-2,TGTGCCAGCAGCCAAGATGCATTCGGGGGACAAGAGACCCAGTACTTC,CASSQDAFGGQETQYF
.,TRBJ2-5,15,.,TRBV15,TGTGCCACCAGCAGAGTGGCAGGGATCAGGGAGACCCAGTACTTC,CATSRVAGIRETQYF
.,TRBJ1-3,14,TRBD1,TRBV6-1,TGTGCCAGCAGTGAAGTCGGGACAGGGACCACCATATATTTT,CASSEVGTGTTIYF
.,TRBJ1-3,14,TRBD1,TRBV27,TGTGCCAGCAGTGAGCAGGACAGGGGGTACACCATATATTTT,CASSEQDRGYTIYF
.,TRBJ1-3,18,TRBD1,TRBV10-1,TGCGCCAGCAGTGAGTCGATCCGGGACAGTCTAAAACCTTACACCATATATTTT,CASSESIRDSLKPYTIYF
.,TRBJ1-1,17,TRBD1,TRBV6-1,TGTGCCAGCAGTGACGGGGCAGGGGGCGCAGGGAACACTGAAGCTTTCTTT,CASSDGAGGAGNTEAFF
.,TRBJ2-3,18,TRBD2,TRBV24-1,TGTGCCACCAGTGATTTGTCGGAAAGAGCGGGGGGCTCAGATACGCAGTATTTT,CATSDLSERAGGSDTQYF
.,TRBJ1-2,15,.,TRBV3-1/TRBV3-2,TGTGCCAGCAGCCAAGGTTCTGGGGGCGCCCATGGCTACACCTTC,CASSQGSGGAHGYTF
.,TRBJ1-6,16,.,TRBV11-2,TGTGCCAGCAGCTTAGGAGGGCGAGGCAGCGGATCACCCCTCCACTTT,CASSLGGRGSGSPLHF
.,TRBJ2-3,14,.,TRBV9,TGTGCCAGCAGCTCTAGGTACAGCACAGATACGCAGTATTTT,CASSSRYSTDTQYF
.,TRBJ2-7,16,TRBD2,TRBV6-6,TGTGCCAGCAGTCCGACTAGCGGGGGGGCAAGAGGAGAGCAGTACTTC,CASSPTSGGARGEQYF
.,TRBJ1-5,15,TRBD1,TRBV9,TGTGCCAGCAGCCGGACAGGGGGCGAGGATCAGCCCCAGCATTTT,CASSRTGGEDQPQHF
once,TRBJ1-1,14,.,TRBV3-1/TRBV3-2,TGTGCCAGCGGGGGGCAGGGGACTAAGGCTGAAGCTTTCTTT,CASGGQGTKAEAFF
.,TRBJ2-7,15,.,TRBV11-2,TGTGCCAGCAGTTCAATAGCGTTACGTTCCTACGAGCAGTACTTC,CASSSIALRSYEQYF
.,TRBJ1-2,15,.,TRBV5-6,TGTGCCAGCAGCTTGACAAAAGCAGGGGACTATGGCTACACCTTC,CASSLTKAGDYGYTF
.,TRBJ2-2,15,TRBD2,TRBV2,TGTGCCAGCACGATAACGGGGAGGGGCACCGGGGAGCTGTTTTTT,CASTITGRGTGELFF
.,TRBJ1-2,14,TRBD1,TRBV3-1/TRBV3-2,TGTGCCAGCAGCCTCCGGGACAGGCGGGGAGGCTACACCTTC,CASSLRDRRGGYTF
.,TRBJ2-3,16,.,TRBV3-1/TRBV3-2,TGTGCCAGCAGCTCGGAGGAGTACCCTAGCACAGATACGCAGTATTTT,CASSSEEYPSTDTQYF
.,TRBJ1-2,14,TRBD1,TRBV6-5,TGTGCCAGCAGTTACCAACGACAGGGGGATGGCTACACCTTC,CASSYQRQGDGYTF
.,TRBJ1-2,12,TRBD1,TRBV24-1,TGTGCCACCTGGGACAGGGGGCAAGGCTACACCTTC,CATWDRGQGYTF
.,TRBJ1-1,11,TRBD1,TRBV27,TGTGCCAGCAGCAGACAGGGTAAAGCTTTCTTT,CASSRQGKAFF
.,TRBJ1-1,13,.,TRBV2,TGTGCCAGCATTAAAATTCTGAACACTGAAGCTTTCTTT,CASIKILNTEAFF
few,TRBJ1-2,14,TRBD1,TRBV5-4,TGTGCCAGCAGCTGGACAGGGGGCGGCTATGGCTACACCTTC,CASSWTGGGYGYTF
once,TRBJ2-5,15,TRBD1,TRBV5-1,TGCGCCAGCAGCCGCGGGACAGGGGGCCAAGAGACCCAGTACTTC,CASSRGTGGQETQYF
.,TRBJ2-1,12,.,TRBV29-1,TGCAGCGTTGAACCGCAGATCAATGAGCAGTTCTTC,CSVEPQINEQFF
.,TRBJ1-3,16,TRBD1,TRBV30,TGTGCCTGGAGTCGGACAGGGGCGCAGTCTGGAAACACCATATATTTT,CAWSRTGAQSGNTIYF
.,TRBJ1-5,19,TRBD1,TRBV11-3,TGTGCCAGCAGCTTAGATAATCCAGGACAGGGGGCGAGCAATCAGCCCCAGCATTTT,CASSLDNPGQGASNQPQHF
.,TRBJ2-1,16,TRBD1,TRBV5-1,TGCGCCAGCAGCCCTAAGACAGGGGATTTCGACGATGAGCAGTTCTTC,CASSPKTGDFDDEQFF
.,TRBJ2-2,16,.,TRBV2,TGTGCCAGCAGCTGGGACTCCTTTTCGAACACCGGGGAGCTGTTTTTT,CASSWDSFSNTGELFF
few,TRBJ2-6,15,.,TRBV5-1,TGCGCCAGCAGCTCAGGAAGCTCTGGGGCCAACGTCCTGACTTTC,CASSSGSSGANVLTF
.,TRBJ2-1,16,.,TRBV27,TGTGCCAGCAGTTTATGGGGACTCGGGGGAGACAATGAGCAGTTCTTC,CASSLWGLGGDNEQFF
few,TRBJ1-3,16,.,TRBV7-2,TGTGCCAGCAGCCCTCAGGCGGGCCTGGGAGGAAACACCATATATTTT,CASSPQAGLGGNTIYF
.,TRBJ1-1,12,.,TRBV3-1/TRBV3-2,TGTGCCAGCAGCATACCCAAGGGGGAAGCTTTCTTT,CASSIPKGEAFF
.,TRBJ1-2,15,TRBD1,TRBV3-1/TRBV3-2,TGTGCCAGCAGCCGAGAGGGAGACAGGGGGCTTGGCTACACCTTC,CASSREGDRGLGYTF
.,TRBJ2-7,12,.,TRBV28,TGTGCCAGCAAAGGGGCCTACTACGAGCAGTACTTC,CASKGAYYEQYF
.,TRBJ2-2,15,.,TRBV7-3,TGTGCCAGCAGCAAACAGGGCGGGAACACCGGGGAGCTGTTTTTT,CASSKQGGNTGELFF
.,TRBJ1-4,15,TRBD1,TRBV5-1,TGCGCCAGCAGCTCGTCCGGGACAGGGGGCGAAAAACTGTTTTTT,CASSSSGTGGEKLFF
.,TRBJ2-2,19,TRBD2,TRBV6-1,TGTGCCAGCAGTGAACCCTCCGGACTAGCGGGGGGGCCTTCCGGGGAGCTGTTTTTT,CASSEPSGLAGGPSGELFF
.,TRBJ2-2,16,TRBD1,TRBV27,TGTGCCAGCCGACGGCCGGGACAGCTGAACACCGGGGAGCTGTTTTTT,CASRRPGQLNTGELFF
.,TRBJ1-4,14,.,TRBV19,TGTGCCAGTAGTAGGCAGGCAACTAATGAAAAACTGTTTTTT,CASSRQATNEKLFF
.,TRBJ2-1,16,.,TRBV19,TGTGCCACCAAGCACGGGGCTGCGGGGGCTTACAATGAGCAGTTCTTC,CATKHGAAGAYNEQFF
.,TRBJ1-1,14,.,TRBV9,TGTGCCAGCAGCGTAGCTACGGGAGGGGCGGAAGCTTTCTTT,CASSVATGGAEAFF
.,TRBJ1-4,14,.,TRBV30,TGTGCCTGGAGTGCCCATTTTCGGAATGAAAAACTGTTTTTT,CAWSAHFRNEKLFF
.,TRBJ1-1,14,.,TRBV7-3,TGTGCCAGCAGCTTAACGCCCCAGGACACTGAAGCTTTCTTT,CASSLTPQDTEAFF
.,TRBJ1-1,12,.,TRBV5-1,TGCGCCAGCAGCCCCGGACAGTCTGAAGCTTTCTTT,CASSPGQSEAFF
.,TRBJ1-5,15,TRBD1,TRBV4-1,TGCGCCAGCAGCCAATTGGGCAGGGGGGATCAGCCCCAGCATTTT,CASSQLGRGDQPQHF
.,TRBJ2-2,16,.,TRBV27,TGTGCCAGCAGTTCCGTTCTCAATCACTTCGCCGGGGAGCTGTTTTTT,CASSSVLNHFAGELFF
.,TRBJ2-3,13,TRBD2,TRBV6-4,TGTGCCACCAAGACTAGCGGCACAGATACGCAGTATTTT,CATKTSGTDTQYF
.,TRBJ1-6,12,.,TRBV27,TGTGCCAGCAGTTTCTACGGGTCACCCCTCCACTTT,CASSFYGSPLHF
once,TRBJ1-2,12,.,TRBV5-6,TGTGCCAGCCGCGGAGCTAACTATGGCTACACCTTC,CASRGANYGYTF
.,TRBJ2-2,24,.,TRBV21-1,TGTGCCAGCAGCAAATTAGGGACGACCCCTGGGGCTTACAGGGGGCGGACCCACACCGGGGAGCTGTTTTTT,CASSKLGTTPGAYRGRTHTGELFF
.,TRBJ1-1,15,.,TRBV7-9,TGTGCCAGCAGCCTCGAGGCGGGAATGAACACTGAAGCTTTCTTT,CASSLEAGMNTEAFF
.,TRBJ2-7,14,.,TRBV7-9,TGTGCCAGCAGCCCATGGACAGGACTACTGGAGCAGTACTTC,CASSPWTGLLEQYF
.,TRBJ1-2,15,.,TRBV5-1,TGCGCCAGCAGCTTGGCCCAGTCGCGGAATTTTGGCTACACCTTC,CASSLAQSRNFGYTF
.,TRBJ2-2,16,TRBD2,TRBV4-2,TGTGCCAGCAGCCTCAGACTAGCGGGAAACACCGGGGAGCTGTTTTTT,CASSLRLAGNTGELFF
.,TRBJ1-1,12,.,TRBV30,TGTGCCTGCGACAGGCACGACACTGAAGCTTTCTTT,CACDRHDTEAFF
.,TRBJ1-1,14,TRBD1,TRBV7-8,TGTGCCAGCAGCTCAGGGGGCGCGAGCACTGAAGCTTTCTTT,CASSSGGASTEAFF
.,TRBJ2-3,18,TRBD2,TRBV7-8,TGTGCCAGCAGCTTAGCGCGACTAGCGGGGACCCCCACAGATACGCAGTATTTT,CASSLARLAGTPTDTQYF
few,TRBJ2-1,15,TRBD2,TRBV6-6,TGTGCCAGCAGTCCACGCGGGGGGGCAAGATTTGAGCAGTTCTTC,CASSPRGGARFEQFF